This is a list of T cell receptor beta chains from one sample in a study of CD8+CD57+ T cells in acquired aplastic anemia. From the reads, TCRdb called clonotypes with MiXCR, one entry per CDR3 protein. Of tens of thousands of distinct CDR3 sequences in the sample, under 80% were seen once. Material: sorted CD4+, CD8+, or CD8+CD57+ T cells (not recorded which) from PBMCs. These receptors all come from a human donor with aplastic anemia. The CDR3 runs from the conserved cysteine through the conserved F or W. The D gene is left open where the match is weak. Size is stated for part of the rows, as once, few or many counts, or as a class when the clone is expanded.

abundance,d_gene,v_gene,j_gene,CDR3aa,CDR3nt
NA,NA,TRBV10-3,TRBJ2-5,CAISESVGETQYF,TGTGCCATCAGTGAGTCGGTTGGAGAGACCCAGTACTTC
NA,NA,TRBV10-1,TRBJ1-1,CASRDQGHTEAFF,TGCGCCAGCAGGGATCAGGGTCACACTGAAGCTTTCTTT
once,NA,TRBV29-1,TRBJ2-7,CSAIGTGANSYEQYF,TGCAGCGCTATAGGAACAGGAGCCAACTCCTACGAGCAGTACTTC
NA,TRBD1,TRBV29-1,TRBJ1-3,CSVGDRGNTTYF,TGCAGCGTTGGGGACAGGGGGAACACCACATATTTT
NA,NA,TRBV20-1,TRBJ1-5,CSAARGGGSNQPQHF,TGCAGTGCGGCTCGGGGGGGCGGAAGCAATCAGCCCCAGCATTTT
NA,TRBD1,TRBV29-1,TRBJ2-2,CSVVGDRGAGELFF,TGCAGCGTTGTGGGTGACAGGGGCGCCGGGGAGCTGTTTTTT
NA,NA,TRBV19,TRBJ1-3,CASGAAGNTIYF,TGTGCCAGCGGAGCAGCTGGAAACACCATATATTTT
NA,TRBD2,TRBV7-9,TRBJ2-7,CASSFPLAGAYEQYF,TGTGCCAGCAGCTTTCCCCTAGCGGGAGCCTACGAGCAGTACTTC
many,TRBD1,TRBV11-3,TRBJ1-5,CASSQTGIGQPQHF,TGTGCCAGCAGCCAGACAGGGATTGGGCAGCCCCAGCATTTT
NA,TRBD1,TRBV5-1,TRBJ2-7,CASSLTGAKQGEQYF,TGCGCCAGCAGCCTGACAGGGGCCAAGCAGGGCGAGCAGTACTTC